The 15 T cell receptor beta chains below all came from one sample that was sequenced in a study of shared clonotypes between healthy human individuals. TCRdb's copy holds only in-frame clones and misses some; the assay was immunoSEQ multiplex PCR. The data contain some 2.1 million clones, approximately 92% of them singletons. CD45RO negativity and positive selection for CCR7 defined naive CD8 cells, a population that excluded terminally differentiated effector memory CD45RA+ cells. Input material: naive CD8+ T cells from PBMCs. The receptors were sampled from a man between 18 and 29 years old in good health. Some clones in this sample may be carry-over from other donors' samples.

CDR3 protein: CASSVGAGLAYGYTF. Here the CDR3 DNA reads TGTGCCAGCAGCGTAGGAGCGGGGCTAGCCTATGGCTACACCTTC. This chain uses TRBV9 with TRBJ1-2; TRBD1 is a possible D gene (5 bases). Germline-derived CDR1 and CDR2 are SGDLS and YYNGEE. The CDR3 sequence is 15 residues long. V was pared by 0 bases and J by 4 bases, with 13 bases between. The whole variable domain, filled in from reference TRBV9 and TRBJ1-2, reads DSGVTQTPKHLITATGQRVTLRCSPRSGDLSVYWYQQSLDQGLQFLIQYYNGEERAKGNILERFSAQQFPDLHSELNLSSLELGDSALYFCASSVGAGLAYGYTFGSGTRLTVV.

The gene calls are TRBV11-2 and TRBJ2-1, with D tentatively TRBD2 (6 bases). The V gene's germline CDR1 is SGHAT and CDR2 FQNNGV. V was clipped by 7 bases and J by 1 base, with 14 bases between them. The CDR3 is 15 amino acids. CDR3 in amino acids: CASTRGRPSYNEQFF. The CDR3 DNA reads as TGTGCCAGCACCCGGGGGAGGCCGTCCTACAATGAGCAGTTCTTC.

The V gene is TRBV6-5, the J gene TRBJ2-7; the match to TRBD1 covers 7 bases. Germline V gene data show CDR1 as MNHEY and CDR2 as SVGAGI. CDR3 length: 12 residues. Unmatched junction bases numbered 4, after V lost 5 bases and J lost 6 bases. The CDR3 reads CASSVDRAEQYF. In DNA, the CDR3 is TGTGCCAGCAGTGTAGACAGGGCCGAGCAGTACTTC.

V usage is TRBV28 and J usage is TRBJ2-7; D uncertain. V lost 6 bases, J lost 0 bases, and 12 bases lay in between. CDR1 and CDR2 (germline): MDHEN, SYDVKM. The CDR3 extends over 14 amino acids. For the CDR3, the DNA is TGTGCCAGCAGCCTTCTTACGAGCTCCTACGAGCAGTACTTC. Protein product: CASSLLTSSYEQYF.

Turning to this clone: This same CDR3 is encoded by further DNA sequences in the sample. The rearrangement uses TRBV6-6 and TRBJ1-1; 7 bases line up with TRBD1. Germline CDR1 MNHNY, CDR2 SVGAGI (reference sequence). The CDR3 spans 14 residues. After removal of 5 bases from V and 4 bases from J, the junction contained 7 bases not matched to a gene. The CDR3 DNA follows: TGTGCCAGCAGTCCAGACAGGGTCGGCACTGAAGCTTTCTTT. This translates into CASSPDRVGTEAFF.

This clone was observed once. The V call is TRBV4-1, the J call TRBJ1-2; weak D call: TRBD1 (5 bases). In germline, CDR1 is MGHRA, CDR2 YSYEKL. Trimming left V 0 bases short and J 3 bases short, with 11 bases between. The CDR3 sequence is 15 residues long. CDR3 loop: CASSQDYRRDYGYTF. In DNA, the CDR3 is TGCGCCAGCAGCCAAGATTATCGCAGGGACTATGGCTACACCTTC.

In nucleotides, the CDR3 is TGTGCCAGCAGCGTAGGTCTAGTTAGGACCGGGGAGCTGTTTTTT. Its translation is CASSVGLVRTGELFF. The rearrangement uses TRBV9 and TRBJ2-2; D gene ambiguous. This CDR3 region has 15 residues. V shed 0 bases and J shed 5 bases, with 11 bases lying between them. Per the germline V gene, CDR1 is SGDLS and CDR2 is YYNGEE.

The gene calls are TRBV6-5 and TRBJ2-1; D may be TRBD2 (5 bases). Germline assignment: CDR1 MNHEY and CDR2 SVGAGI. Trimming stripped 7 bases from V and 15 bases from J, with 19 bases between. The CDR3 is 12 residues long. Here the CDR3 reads CASTYSGELMFF. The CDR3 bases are TGTGCCAGCACCTACTCTGGGGAGTTAATGTTCTTC.

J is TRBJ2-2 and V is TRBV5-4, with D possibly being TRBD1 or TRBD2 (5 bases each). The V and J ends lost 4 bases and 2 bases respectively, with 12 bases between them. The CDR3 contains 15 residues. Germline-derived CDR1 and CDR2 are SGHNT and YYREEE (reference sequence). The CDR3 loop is CASSPGTLNTGELFF. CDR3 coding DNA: TGTGCCAGCAGCCCCGGGACCCTAAACACCGGGGAGCTGTTTTTT.

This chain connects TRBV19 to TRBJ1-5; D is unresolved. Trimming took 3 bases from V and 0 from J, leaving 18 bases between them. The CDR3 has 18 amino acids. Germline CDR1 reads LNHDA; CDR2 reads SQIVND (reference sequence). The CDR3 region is CASSIIGGLLSSNQPQHF. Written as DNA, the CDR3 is TGTGCCAGTAGTATTATTGGCGGGCTTCTTAGTAGCAATCAGCCCCAGCATTTT. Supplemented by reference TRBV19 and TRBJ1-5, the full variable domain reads DGGITQSPKYLFRKEGQNVTLSCEQNLNHDAMYWYRQDPGQGLRLIYYSQIVNDFQKGDIAEGYSVSREKKESFPLTVTSAQKNPTAFYLCASSIIGGLLSSNQPQHFGDGTRLSIL.

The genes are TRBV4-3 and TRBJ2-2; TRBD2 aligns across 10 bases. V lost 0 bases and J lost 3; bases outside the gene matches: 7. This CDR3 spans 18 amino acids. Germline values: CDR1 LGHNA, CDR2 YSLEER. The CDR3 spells CASSQDYGAGGHTGELFF. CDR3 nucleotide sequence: TGCGCCAGCAGCCAAGATTATGGAGCGGGAGGGCACACCGGGGAGCTGTTTTTT.

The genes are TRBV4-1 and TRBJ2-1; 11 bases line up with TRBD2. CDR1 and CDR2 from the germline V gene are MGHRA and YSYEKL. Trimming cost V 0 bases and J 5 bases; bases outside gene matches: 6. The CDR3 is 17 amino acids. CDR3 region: CASSQDPLAGGHNEQFF. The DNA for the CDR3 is TGCGCCAGCAGCCAAGATCCCCTAGCGGGAGGCCACAATGAGCAGTTCTTC.

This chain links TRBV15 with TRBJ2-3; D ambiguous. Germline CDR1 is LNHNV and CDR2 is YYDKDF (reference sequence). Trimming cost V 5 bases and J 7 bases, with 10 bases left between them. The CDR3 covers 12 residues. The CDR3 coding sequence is TGTGCCACCAGCTCCCGAGCGTATACGCAGTATTTT. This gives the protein CATSSRAYTQYF.

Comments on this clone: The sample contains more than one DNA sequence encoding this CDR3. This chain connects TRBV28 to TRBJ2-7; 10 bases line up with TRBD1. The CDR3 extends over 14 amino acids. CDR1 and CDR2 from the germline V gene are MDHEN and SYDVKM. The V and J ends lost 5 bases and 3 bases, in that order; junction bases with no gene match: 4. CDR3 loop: CASSPRDRGYEQYF. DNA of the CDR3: TGTGCCAGCAGTCCCCGGGACAGGGGCTACGAGCAGTACTTC.

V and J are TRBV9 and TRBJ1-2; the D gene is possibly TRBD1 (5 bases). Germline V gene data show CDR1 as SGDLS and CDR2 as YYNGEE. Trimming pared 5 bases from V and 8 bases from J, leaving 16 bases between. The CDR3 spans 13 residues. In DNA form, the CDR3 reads TGTGCCAGCAGAGACCCAGGGTCGAGGGGCTACACCTTC. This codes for CASRDPGSRGYTF.